This TCR beta chain was profiled in a study of response to subunit inactivated influenza vaccine. TCRdb recomputed calls from the RT-PCR reads with MiXCR, one row per CDR3 protein. The sample has more than 400,000 distinct CDR3 sequences, approximately 11% seen once. This clonotype was seen at least ten times. The antigen is not known. The germline V gene encodes CDR1 SGHKS and CDR2 YYEKEE (reference sequence). The V end lost 3 bases, the J end lost 5 bases, and 16 bases lay between the germline ends. CDR3 length: 15 amino acids. Points from the study as a whole: After each seasonal influenza vaccination, few new T cells are recruited, the authors suggested.

The sample was PBMCs from blood, taken more than 35 days after vaccination. The genes are TRBV5-5 and TRBJ2-3; D gene unclear. The origin of this receptor is a man aged 45-60 years who received an inactivated influenza vaccine. CDR3 in DNA: TGTGCCAGCAGCTACCCGATACCGAATAAAGATACGCAGTATTTT. It specifies CASSYPIPNKDTQYF.